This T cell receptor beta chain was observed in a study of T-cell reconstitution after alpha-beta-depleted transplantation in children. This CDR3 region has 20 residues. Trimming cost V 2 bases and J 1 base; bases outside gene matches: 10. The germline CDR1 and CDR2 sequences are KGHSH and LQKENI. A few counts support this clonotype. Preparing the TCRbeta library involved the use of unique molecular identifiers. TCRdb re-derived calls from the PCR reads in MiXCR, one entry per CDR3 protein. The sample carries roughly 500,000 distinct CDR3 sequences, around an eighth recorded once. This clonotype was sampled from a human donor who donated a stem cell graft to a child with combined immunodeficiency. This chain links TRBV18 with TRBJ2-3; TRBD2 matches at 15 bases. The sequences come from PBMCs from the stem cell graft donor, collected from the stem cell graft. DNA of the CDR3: TGTGCCAGCTCACCATCCCCGGGACTAGCGGGAGGATGGGGCACAGATACGCAGTATTTT. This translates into CASSPSPGLAGGWGTDTQYF.